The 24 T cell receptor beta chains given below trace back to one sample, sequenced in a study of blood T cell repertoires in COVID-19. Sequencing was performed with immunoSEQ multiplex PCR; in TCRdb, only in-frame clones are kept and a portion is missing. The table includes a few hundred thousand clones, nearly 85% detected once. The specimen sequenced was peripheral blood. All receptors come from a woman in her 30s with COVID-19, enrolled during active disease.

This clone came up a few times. CDR3: CASSELNRGVHGYTF. The CDR3 nucleotides read TGTGCCAGCAGTGAATTAAACAGGGGAGTTCATGGCTACACCTTC. V gene TRBV6-1 combines with J gene TRBJ1-2; 7 nucleotides match TRBD1. CDR1 and CDR2 (germline): MNHNS, SASEGT. The CDR3 is 15 amino acids. J gave up 6 bases and V 2 bases, and 9 bases lay outside the gene matches.

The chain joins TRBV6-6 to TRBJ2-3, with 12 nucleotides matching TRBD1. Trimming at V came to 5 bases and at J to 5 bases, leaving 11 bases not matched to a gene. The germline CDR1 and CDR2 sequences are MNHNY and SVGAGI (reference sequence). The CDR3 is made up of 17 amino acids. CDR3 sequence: CASSPGTGGLVGDTQYF. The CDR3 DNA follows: TGTGCCAGCAGTCCCGGGACAGGGGGCTTGGTAGGAGATACGCAGTATTTT.

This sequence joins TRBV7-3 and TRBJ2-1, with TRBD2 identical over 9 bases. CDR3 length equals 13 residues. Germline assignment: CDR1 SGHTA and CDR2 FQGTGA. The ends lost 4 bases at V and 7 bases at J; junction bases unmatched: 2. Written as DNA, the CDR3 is TGTGCCAGCAGCTGGACTAGCGAGAATGAGCAGTTCTTC. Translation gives CASSWTSENEQFF. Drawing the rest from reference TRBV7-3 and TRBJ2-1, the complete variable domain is GAGVSQTPSNKVTEKGKYVELRCDPISGHTALYWYRQSLGQGPEFLIYFQGTGAADDSGLPNDRFFAVRPEGSVSTLKIQRTERGDSAVYLCASSWTSENEQFFGPGTRLTVL.

As DNA, the CDR3 is TGTGCCACCAGCAGAGCTCATTGGACATCTACAAGGGAGCTGTTTTTT. This codes for CATSRAHWTSTRELFF. The chain employs TRBV15 and TRBJ2-2, with a possible D match to TRBD1 (5 bases). The V gene lost 1 base and the J gene lost 9 bases, with 18 bases spanning the gap. CDR3 length: 16 residues. CDR1 is LNHNV and CDR2 is YYDKDF in the germline V gene (reference sequence).

The CDR3 sequence is CASSLTGEEKLFF. In nucleotides, the CDR3 is TGTGCCAGCAGCTTAACAGGGGAGGAAAAACTGTTTTTT. The chain carries TRBV11-2 and TRBJ1-4; TRBD1 matches 7 bases. Germline V gene data show CDR1 as SGHAT and CDR2 as FQNNGV. The CDR3 totals 13 residues. J lost 8 bases, V lost 2 bases, and 2 bases had no gene match.

The CDR3 DNA is TGTGCTAGTGGTCCCCAGGGGGAGCAGTACTTC. It is translated as CASGPQGEQYF. The chain is built from TRBV12-5 and TRBJ2-7, with a weak D call TRBD1 (6 bases). Per the germline V gene, CDR1 is LGHNT and CDR2 is FRNRAP. The CDR3 loop spans 11 amino acids. V was trimmed by 5 bases and J by 7 bases, leaving 9 bases between them.

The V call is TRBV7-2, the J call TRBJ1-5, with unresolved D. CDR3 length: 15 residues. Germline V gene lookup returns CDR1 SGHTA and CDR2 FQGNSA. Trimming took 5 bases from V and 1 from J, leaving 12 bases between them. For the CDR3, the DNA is TGTGCCAGCAGCCCGGGGTTTGGGAGCAATCAGCCCCAGCATTTT. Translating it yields CASSPGFGSNQPQHF.

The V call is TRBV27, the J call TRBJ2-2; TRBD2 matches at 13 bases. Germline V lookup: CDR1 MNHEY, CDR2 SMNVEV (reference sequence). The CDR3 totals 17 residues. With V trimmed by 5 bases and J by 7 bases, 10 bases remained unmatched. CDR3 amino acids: CASSQILAGGPSGELFF. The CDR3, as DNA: TGTGCCAGCAGTCAGATACTAGCGGGAGGGCCGAGCGGGGAGCTGTTTTTT.

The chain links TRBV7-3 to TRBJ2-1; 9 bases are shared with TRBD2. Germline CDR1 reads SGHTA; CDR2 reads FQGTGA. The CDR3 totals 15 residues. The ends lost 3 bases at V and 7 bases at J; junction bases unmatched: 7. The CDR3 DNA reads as TGTGCCAGCAGCTTTCGGACTAGCGAGGGAAATGAGCAGTTCTTC. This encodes CASSFRTSEGNEQFF.

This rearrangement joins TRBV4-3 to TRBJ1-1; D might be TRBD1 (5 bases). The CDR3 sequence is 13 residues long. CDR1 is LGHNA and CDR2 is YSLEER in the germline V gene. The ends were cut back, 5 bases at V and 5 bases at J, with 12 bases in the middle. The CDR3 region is CASSLRGGTEAFF. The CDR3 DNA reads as TGCGCCAGCAGCTTGCGGGGGGGTACTGAAGCTTTCTTT.

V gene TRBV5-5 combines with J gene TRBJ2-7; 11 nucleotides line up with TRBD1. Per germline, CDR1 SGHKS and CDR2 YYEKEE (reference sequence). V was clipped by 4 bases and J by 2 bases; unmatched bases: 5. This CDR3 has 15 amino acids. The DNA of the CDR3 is TGTGCCAGCAGCATCTCGGGACAGGGGGCCTACGAGCAGTACTTC. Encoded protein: CASSISGQGAYEQYF.

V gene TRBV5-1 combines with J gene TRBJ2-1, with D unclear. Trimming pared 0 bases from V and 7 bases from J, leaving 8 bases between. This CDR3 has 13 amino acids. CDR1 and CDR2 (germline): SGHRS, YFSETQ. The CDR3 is CASSLGAWNEQFF. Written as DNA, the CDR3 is TGCGCCAGCAGCTTGGGGGCATGGAATGAGCAGTTCTTC.

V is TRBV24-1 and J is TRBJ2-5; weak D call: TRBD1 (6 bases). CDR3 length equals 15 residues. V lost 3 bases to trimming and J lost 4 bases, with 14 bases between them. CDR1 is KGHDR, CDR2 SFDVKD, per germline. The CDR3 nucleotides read TGTGCCACCAGTGATCCGAAAAGGGGGATAGAGACCCAGTACTTC. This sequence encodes CATSDPKRGIETQYF.

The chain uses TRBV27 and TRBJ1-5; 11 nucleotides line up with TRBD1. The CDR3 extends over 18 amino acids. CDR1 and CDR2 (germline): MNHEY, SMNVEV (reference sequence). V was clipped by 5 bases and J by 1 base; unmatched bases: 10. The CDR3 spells CASSPARTGGLSNQPQHF. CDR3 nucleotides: TGTGCCAGCAGTCCGGCGAGGACAGGGGGCCTGAGCAATCAGCCCCAGCATTTT.

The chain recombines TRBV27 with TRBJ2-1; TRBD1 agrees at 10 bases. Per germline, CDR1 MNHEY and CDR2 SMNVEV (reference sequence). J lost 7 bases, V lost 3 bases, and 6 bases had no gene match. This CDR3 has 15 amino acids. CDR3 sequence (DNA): TGTGCCAGCAGTTTCTCCGACAGGGGGCTGAATGAGCAGTTCTTC. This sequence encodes CASSFSDRGLNEQFF.

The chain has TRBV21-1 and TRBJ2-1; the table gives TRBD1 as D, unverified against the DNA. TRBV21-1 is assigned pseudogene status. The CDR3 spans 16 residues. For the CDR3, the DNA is TGTGCCAGCAGCAAATTGAACAGGGGGCCATACAATGAGCAGTTCTTC. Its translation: CASSKLNRGPYNEQFF.

The CDR3 reads CASTAGSGATEAFF. CDR3 in DNA: TGTGCCAGCACCGCCGGATCAGGGGCCACTGAAGCTTTCTTT. The gene calls are TRBV3-1 (or the pseudogene TRBV3-2) and TRBJ1-1; tentative D call: TRBD1 (6 bases). CDR1 and CDR2 (germline): LGHDT, YNNKEL (reference sequence). V was pared by 7 bases and J by 4 bases, with 16 bases between. The CDR3 has 14 residues.

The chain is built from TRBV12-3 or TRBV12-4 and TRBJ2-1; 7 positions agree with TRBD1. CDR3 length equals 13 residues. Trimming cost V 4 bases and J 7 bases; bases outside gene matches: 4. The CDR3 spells CASSYRGVNEQFF. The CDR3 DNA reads TGTGCCAGCAGTTACAGGGGCGTAAATGAGCAGTTCTTC.

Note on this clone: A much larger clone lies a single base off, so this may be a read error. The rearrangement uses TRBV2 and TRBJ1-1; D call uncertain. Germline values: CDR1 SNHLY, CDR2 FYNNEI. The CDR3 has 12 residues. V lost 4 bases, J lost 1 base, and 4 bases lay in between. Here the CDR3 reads CASSVGNTEAFF. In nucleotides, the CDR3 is TGTGCCAGCAGTGTCGGGAACACTGAAGCTTTCTTT. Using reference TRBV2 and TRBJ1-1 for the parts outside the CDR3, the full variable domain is EPEVTQTPSHQVTQMGQEVILRCVPISNHLYFYWYRQILGQKVEFLVSFYNNEISEKSEIFDDQFSVERPDGSNFTLKIRSTKLEDSAMYFCASSVGNTEAFFGQGTRLTVV.

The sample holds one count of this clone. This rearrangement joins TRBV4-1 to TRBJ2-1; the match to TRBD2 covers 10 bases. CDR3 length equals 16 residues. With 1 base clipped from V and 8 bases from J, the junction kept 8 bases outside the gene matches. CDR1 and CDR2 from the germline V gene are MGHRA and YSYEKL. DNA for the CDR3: TGCGCCAGCAGCCAAGTAGCGGGGGGCCCTATTGATGAGCAGTTCTTC. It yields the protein CASSQVAGGPIDEQFF.

The CDR3 region is CASSQGTGRNGYTF. CDR3 bases: TGTGCCAGCAGCCAAGGGACAGGGAGGAACGGCTACACCTTC. This chain connects TRBV14 to TRBJ1-2; 8 bases match TRBD1. This CDR3 is 14 amino acids long. CDR1 SGHDN and CDR2 FVKESK come from the germline V gene. V dropped 1 base and J dropped 8; count of bases not matched to a gene: 6.

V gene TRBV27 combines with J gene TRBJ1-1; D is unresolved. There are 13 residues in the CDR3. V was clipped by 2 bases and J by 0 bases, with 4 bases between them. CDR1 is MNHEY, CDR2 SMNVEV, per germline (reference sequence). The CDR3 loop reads CASSLSVNTEAFF. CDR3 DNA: TGTGCCAGCAGTTTAAGCGTGAACACTGAAGCTTTCTTT.

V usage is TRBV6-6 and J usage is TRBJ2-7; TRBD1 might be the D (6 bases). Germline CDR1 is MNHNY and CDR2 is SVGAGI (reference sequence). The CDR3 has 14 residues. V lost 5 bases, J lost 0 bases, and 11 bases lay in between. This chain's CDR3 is CASSADSSSYEQYF. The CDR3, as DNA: TGTGCCAGCAGTGCGGACAGCAGCTCCTACGAGCAGTACTTC.

CDR3 loop: CASSPLGGAYEQYF. The CDR3 bases are TGTGCCAGCAGCCCCCTTGGGGGGGCCTACGAGCAGTACTTC. The rearrangement uses TRBV5-6 and TRBJ2-7; 7 nucleotides align to TRBD2. The V gene end was trimmed by 4 bases and the J gene end by 2 bases; junction bases not matched to a gene: 6. CDR3 size: 14 residues. Germline loops: CDR1 SGHDT, CDR2 YYEEEE.